These T cell receptor beta chains were read from a single sample in a study of blood T cell repertoires in COVID-19. Generated by immunoSEQ multiplex PCR, the TCRdb table keeps only in-frame clones and is missing some. In the table there are 60,000 to 75,000 clones, 80% to 90% of which are singletons. Material: peripheral blood. These receptors all come from a human donor in a cohort sampled during active COVID-19. CDR3s leave out the opening cysteine and the closing phenylalanine or tryptophan. Fields, in order: V gene, J gene, CDR3 protein.

TRBV9	TRBJ2-5	ASSIGQGEGTQY
TRBV4-1	TRBJ1-4	ASSPGQVTSNEKLF
TRBV18	TRBJ2-6	ASSPLQGSGANVLT
TRBV19	TRBJ1-5	ASSIRGTGNQPQH
TRBV14	TRBJ2-5	ASSQWGQGNQETQY
TRBV7-2	TRBJ2-7	ASSRTLSSRYEQY
TRBV11-2	TRBJ1-1	ASSTQGFGTEAF
TRBV15	TRBJ2-2	ATSRSDRATGELF
TRBV6-6	TRBJ2-5	ASSQGLAGVETQY
TRBV6-2/TRBV6-3	TRBJ2-4	ASSYSSSAKNIQY
TRBV7-3	TRBJ2-3	ASSLAGDRADTQY
TRBV6-6	TRBJ2-2	ASTGLAETGELF
TRBV5-1	TRBJ2-7	ASSSGTSGYEQY
TRBV30	TRBJ1-4	AWSQNEKLF
TRBV19	TRBJ1-1	ASSIGTGAWTEAF
TRBV19	TRBJ2-5	ASMRTSGVGETQY
TRBV27	TRBJ1-5	ASSLNPDRPQH
TRBV7-2	TRBJ2-3	ASSLSGGLDTQY
TRBV6-5	TRBJ1-1	ASSYLYRGNTEAF
TRBV6-5	TRBJ1-3	ASKETPSSGNTIY
TRBV13	TRBJ2-3	ASSFIRTQSTDTQY
TRBV7-9	TRBJ2-7	ASSLGVGGTS
TRBV10-3	TRBJ2-2	AISEASGNTGELF
TRBV15	TRBJ1-4	ATSRDRGRGWEKLF
TRBV10-3	TRBJ2-5	AISDSGGWSETQY
TRBV7-6	TRBJ2-2	ASSLAGQQNTGELF
TRBV29-1	TRBJ2-3	SVEISGTDTQY
TRBV19	TRBJ2-2	ASSMSSGGLGTGELF
TRBV3-1/TRBV3-2	TRBJ2-7	ASSRGTGPLEQY
TRBV6-1	TRBJ1-6	ASSEGEAPNSPLH
TRBV6-5	TRBJ2-2	ASSYRGQSTGELF
TRBV19	TRBJ2-5	ASSPRTGVQETQY
TRBV4-1	TRBJ1-1	ASSRFGETFPAVVNTEAF
TRBV7-2	TRBJ2-1	ASTLSGGRGEQF